This is a list of T cell receptor beta chains from one sample in a study of a mutant IDH1 vaccine in newly diagnosed glioma. Only in-frame clones appear in the TCRdb table, and some are missing; sequencing was by immunoSEQ multiplex PCR. The sample lists about 27,000 clones, approximately 80% occurring once. Their antigen targets remain unknown. The sequences come from PBMCs, collected from a glioma patient whose treatment included an IDH1 peptide vaccine. Receptors were obtained from a man aged 40-55 years with glioma. The CDR3 runs from the conserved cysteine through the conserved F or W. The order of the fields is CDR3 protein, CDR3 DNA, J gene, D gene, V gene, clone size. D genes are given only for firm matches. Expanded clones get a size class; other rows say once, few or many, or leave the size out.

CASSYSDGTDTQYF,TGTGCCAGCAGTTACTCCGACGGCACAGATACGCAGTATTTT,TRBJ2-3,.,TRBV6-5,.
CASSQRGGETQYF,TGTGCCAGCAGCCAAAGGGGAGGAGAGACCCAGTACTTC,TRBJ2-5,.,TRBV14,.
CAISGTSEIYEQYF,TGTGCCATCAGCGGTACGTCCGAGATCTACGAGCAGTACTTC,TRBJ2-7,.,TRBV10-3,.
CASSEFLAGAGDSPLHF,TGTGCCAGCAGTGAATTTTTGGCGGGGGCCGGAGATTCACCCCTCCACTTT,TRBJ1-6,.,TRBV25-1,.
CASSPSQGAPRGYGYTF,TGTGCCAGCAGTCCGTCACAGGGGGCCCCTCGCGGCTATGGCTACACCTTC,TRBJ1-2,TRBD1,TRBV28,.
CASSFPRIGTEYTEAFF,TGTGCCAGCAGCTTCCCAAGGATAGGGACAGAATACACTGAAGCTTTCTTT,TRBJ1-1,TRBD1,TRBV7-8,.
CASNKRLTTSTDTQYF,TGCGCCAGCAACAAACGACTCACCACTAGCACAGATACGCAGTATTTT,TRBJ2-3,.,TRBV5-1,.
CASSLSGFEQYF,TGTGCCAGCAGCTTGTCAGGTTTCGAGCAGTACTTC,TRBJ2-7,.,TRBV7-2,few
CASSLDLSSYNEQFF,TGTGCCAGCAGCTTAGATCTCTCCTCCTACAATGAGCAGTTCTTC,TRBJ2-1,.,TRBV11-2,.
CSVEDSQTGLYGYTF,TGCAGCGTTGAAGACTCTCAGACGGGCCTCTATGGCTACACCTTC,TRBJ1-2,.,TRBV29-1,.
CASSEASENEQFF,TGTGCCAGCAGTGAGGCTAGTGAGAATGAGCAGTTCTTC,TRBJ2-1,.,TRBV6-4,.
CASSLGVGAQETQYF,TGTGCCAGCAGCTTAGGAGTGGGAGCACAAGAGACCCAGTACTTC,TRBJ2-5,.,TRBV11-3,.
CASSSRLAGQETQYF,TGTGCCAGCAGCTCCCGGCTAGCGGGGCAAGAGACCCAGTACTTC,TRBJ2-5,TRBD2,TRBV7-9,.
CAISRDSNQPQHF,TGTGCCATCTCCAGGGATTCCAATCAGCCCCAGCATTTT,TRBJ1-5,.,TRBV10-3,.
CASSYGHIGLNTEAFF,TGTGCCAGCAGCTATGGACATATTGGTTTGAACACTGAAGCTTTCTTT,TRBJ1-1,.,TRBV7-8,.
CAKGLATDTQYF,TGTGCCAAAGGACTAGCCACAGATACGCAGTATTTT,TRBJ2-3,TRBD2,TRBV19,few
CASSGVGGGNTEAFF,TGTGCCAGCAGCGGCGTAGGGGGCGGAAACACTGAAGCTTTCTTT,TRBJ1-1,TRBD1,TRBV11-2,.
CASSVQLRASGTGDGELFF,TGTGCCAGCAGCGTACAACTCAGAGCTTCCGGGACAGGGGACGGGGAGCTGTTTTTT,TRBJ2-2,TRBD1,TRBV9,.
CATRGNTEAFF,TGTGCCACCCGGGGGAACACTGAAGCTTTCTTT,TRBJ1-1,.,TRBV10-3,few
CASSLAIQETQYF,TGTGCCAGCAGCTTAGCGATACAAGAGACCCAGTACTTC,TRBJ2-5,.,TRBV7-2,.
CASRATGPLGEAFF,TGTGCCAGCAGAGCGACAGGGCCTTTAGGTGAAGCTTTCTTT,TRBJ1-1,TRBD1,TRBV6-5,.
CASRIGLAGAHEQFF,TGTGCCAGCAGAATCGGACTAGCGGGAGCACATGAGCAGTTCTTC,TRBJ2-1,TRBD2,TRBV27,.
CASTRAQGDTGELFF,TGTGCCAGCACGAGGGCCCAAGGAGACACCGGGGAGCTGTTTTTT,TRBJ2-2,.,TRBV6-1,few
CASSQLHGSGDTQYF,TGCGCCAGCAGCCAATTGCACGGGAGTGGAGATACGCAGTATTTT,TRBJ2-3,.,TRBV4-1,.
CASSLDSRGLRDSPLHF,TGTGCCAGCAGCTTAGATAGCAGGGGCCTTCGTGATTCACCCCTCCACTTT,TRBJ1-6,.,TRBV11-3,.
CASSYGTAFNEKLFF,TGTGCCAGCAGTTACGGGACAGCCTTTAATGAAAAACTGTTTTTT,TRBJ1-4,TRBD1,TRBV6-5,.
CASSDDRGISGNTIYF,TGTGCCAGCAGCGATGACAGGGGGATCTCTGGAAACACCATATATTTT,TRBJ1-3,TRBD1,TRBV5-4,.
CASSSDRGETQYF,TGTGCCAGCAGCTCGGACAGGGGGGAGACCCAGTACTTC,TRBJ2-5,TRBD1,TRBV7-2,.
CASSRGYSNQPQHF,TGTGCCAGCAGCAGGGGGTATAGCAATCAGCCCCAGCATTTT,TRBJ1-5,.,TRBV7-2,.
CASEATSGSLSEQFF,TGTGCCAGCGAGGCAACTAGCGGGAGCTTAAGTGAGCAGTTCTTC,TRBJ2-1,TRBD2,TRBV6-1,.
CASSLDEGDEQYF,TGTGCCAGCAGCTTAGACGAGGGAGACGAGCAGTACTTC,TRBJ2-7,.,TRBV7-6,few
CATKRDRATDTQYF,TGTGCCACGAAACGGGACAGGGCCACAGATACGCAGTATTTT,TRBJ2-3,TRBD1,TRBV15,.
CATSKEVLSGANVLTF,TGTGCCACCAGCAAGGAGGTTCTCTCTGGGGCCAACGTCCTGACTTTC,TRBJ2-6,.,TRBV15,.
CATSRDPLDSTDTQYF,TGTGCCACCAGCAGAGATCCCCTAGACAGCACAGATACGCAGTATTTT,TRBJ2-3,.,TRBV15,.
CASKGGTDTQYF,TGTGCCAGCAAAGGGGGCACAGATACGCAGTATTTT,TRBJ2-3,.,TRBV6-5,.
CASSQDRMAGINQPQHF,TGCGCCAGCAGCCAAGATCGGATGGCGGGAATCAATCAGCCCCAGCATTTT,TRBJ1-5,.,TRBV4-3,.
CASSSGTGGSQPQHF,TGTGCCAGCAGCTCAGGGACAGGGGGCTCCCAGCCCCAGCATTTT,TRBJ1-5,TRBD1,TRBV7-8,.
CASRPERQGRETQYF,TGTGCCAGCAGACCAGAACGACAGGGCAGGGAGACCCAGTACTTC,TRBJ2-5,TRBD1,TRBV7-8,.
CASSLEPLAGNNEQFF,TGTGCCAGCAGCTTAGAGCCCCTAGCGGGGAACAATGAGCAGTTCTTC,TRBJ2-1,TRBD2,TRBV11-2,.
CTSSLDQTSGTKSEQYF,TGTACCAGCAGCCTGGACCAGACTAGCGGGACCAAGAGCGAGCAGTACTTC,TRBJ2-7,TRBD2,TRBV2,.
CASSQTGPNYGYTF,TGTGCCAGCAGCCAGACAGGACCTAACTATGGCTACACCTTC,TRBJ1-2,.,TRBV5-4,.
CASSSNRDVYSNQPQHF,TGTGCCAGCAGTTCAAACCGGGACGTATATAGCAATCAGCCCCAGCATTTT,TRBJ1-5,.,TRBV27,medium-sized
CASSYIASNTEAFF,TGTGCCAGCAGTTACATTGCCAGTAACACTGAAGCTTTCTTT,TRBJ1-1,.,TRBV6-6,.
CSVDGYTEAFF,TGCAGCGTTGACGGGTATACTGAAGCTTTCTTT,TRBJ1-1,.,TRBV29-1,.
CASSTTGGQSGYTF,TGCGCCAGCAGCACGACAGGGGGGCAGTCTGGCTACACCTTC,TRBJ1-2,TRBD1,TRBV10-2,few
CASSPDRLRSDTQYF,TGTGCCAGCAGCCCGGACAGACTCCGGTCGGATACGCAGTATTTT,TRBJ2-3,.,TRBV13,.
CASSLDGLQNNEQFF,TGCGCCAGCAGCTTGGACGGACTCCAAAACAATGAGCAGTTCTTC,TRBJ2-1,.,TRBV5-1,.
CASGSGTPDTEAFF,TGTGCTAGTGGTTCGGGGACACCTGACACTGAAGCTTTCTTT,TRBJ1-1,.,TRBV12-5,few
CASSQESASQWETQYF,TGCGCCAGCAGCCAAGAGTCAGCAAGTCAATGGGAGACCCAGTACTTC,TRBJ2-5,.,TRBV4-1,once
CASTGRGEDSPLHF,TGTGCCAGCACCGGACGCGGGGAGGATTCACCCCTCCACTTT,TRBJ1-6,.,TRBV6-1,.
CASTPTPAGRGTEQFF,TGCGCCAGCACCCCTACCCCCGCCGGCCGGGGGACTGAGCAGTTCTTC,TRBJ2-1,.,TRBV4-1,.
CATESGRALSDTQYF,TGTGCCACAGAAAGCGGGAGGGCCCTTTCAGATACGCAGTATTTT,TRBJ2-3,TRBD2,TRBV19,.
CASSTGRESDTQYF,TGTGCCAGCAGCACAGGGCGGGAGTCAGATACGCAGTATTTT,TRBJ2-3,.,TRBV6-5,few
CASSTSDLSSYEQYF,TGTGCCAGCAGCACGAGCGACCTTAGCTCCTACGAGCAGTACTTC,TRBJ2-7,.,TRBV21-1,few
CASTRGSLNEQFF,TGTGCCAGCACACGGGGTAGCCTGAATGAGCAGTTCTTC,TRBJ2-1,.,TRBV25-1,.
CASNSPGLDTEAFF,TGTGCCAGTAACTCCCCGGGCCTCGACACTGAAGCTTTCTTT,TRBJ1-1,.,TRBV19,.
CASSGDRGWDEQYF,TGTGCCAGCAGTGGTGACAGGGGGTGGGACGAGCAGTACTTC,TRBJ2-7,TRBD1,TRBV2,.